Detailed here is one T cell receptor beta chain. In germline, CDR1 is SGHTA, CDR2 FQGNSA. The V and J ends lost 5 bases and 4 bases, in that order; junction bases with no gene match: 6. This CDR3 is built from 16 residues. These data originate in a study of CD8 T cells in Susac syndrome. RNA in amounts of roughly 0.45 to 1 ug was reverse transcribed with random hexamers. TCRdb redid the calling of the immunoSEQ multiplex PCR reads with MiXCR, one entry per CDR3 protein. There are about 80,000 distinct CDR3 sequences in the sample; approximately 94% occur only once, and about 0.25% lies in the top ten.

Sequenced sample: CD8+ T cells from PBMCs. The V gene is TRBV7-2, the J gene TRBJ2-7, with TRBD2 identical over 15 bases. The TCR sequence derives from a human donor in good health. The CDR3 sequence is CASSRGLAGGPYEQYF. The CDR3 DNA reads as TGTGCCAGCAGCCGCGGACTAGCGGGGGGGCCTTACGAGCAGTACTTC.